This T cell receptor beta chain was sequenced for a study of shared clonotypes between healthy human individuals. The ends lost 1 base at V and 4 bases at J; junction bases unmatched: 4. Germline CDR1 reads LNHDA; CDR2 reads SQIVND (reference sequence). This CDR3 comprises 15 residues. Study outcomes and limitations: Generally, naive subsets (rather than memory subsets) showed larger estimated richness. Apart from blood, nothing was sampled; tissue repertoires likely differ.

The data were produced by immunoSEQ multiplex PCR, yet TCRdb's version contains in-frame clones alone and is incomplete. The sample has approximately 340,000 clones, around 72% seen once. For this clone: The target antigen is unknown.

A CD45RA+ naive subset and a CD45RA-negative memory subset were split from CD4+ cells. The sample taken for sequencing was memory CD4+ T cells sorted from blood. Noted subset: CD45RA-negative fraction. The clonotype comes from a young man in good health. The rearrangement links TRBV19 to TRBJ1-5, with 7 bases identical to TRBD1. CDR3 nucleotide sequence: TGTGCCAGTAGTATAGGACAGGGAAAGAATCAGCCCCAGCATTTT. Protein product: CASSIGQGKNQPQHF.